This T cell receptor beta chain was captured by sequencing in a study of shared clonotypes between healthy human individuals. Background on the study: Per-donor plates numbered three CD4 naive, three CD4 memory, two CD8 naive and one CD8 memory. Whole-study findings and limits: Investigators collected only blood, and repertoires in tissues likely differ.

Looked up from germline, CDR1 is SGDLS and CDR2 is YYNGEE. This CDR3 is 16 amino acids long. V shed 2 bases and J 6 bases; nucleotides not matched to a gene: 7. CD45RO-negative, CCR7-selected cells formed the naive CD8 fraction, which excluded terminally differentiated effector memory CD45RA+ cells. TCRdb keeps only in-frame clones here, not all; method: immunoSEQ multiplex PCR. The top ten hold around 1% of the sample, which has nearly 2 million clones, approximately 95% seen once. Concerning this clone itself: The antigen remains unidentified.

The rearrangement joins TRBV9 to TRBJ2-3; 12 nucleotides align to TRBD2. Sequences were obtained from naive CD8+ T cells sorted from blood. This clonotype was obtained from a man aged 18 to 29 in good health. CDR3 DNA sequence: TGTGCCAGCAGCGTTGGACTAGCGGGAATCTCTGATACGCAGTATTTT. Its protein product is CASSVGLAGISDTQYF.